These 20 T cell receptor beta chains were sequenced from one sample in a study of T cell responses to AZD1222 COVID-19 vaccine. TCRdb's copy holds only in-frame clones and misses some; the assay was immunoSEQ multiplex PCR. Of 150,000 to 250,000 clones listed, about 94% are singletons. The sequences come from peripheral blood, collected 28 days after the second AZD1222 dose. These receptors were collected from an adult who received the AZD1222 COVID-19 vaccine.

J is TRBJ2-5 and V is TRBV13, with 11 bases lining up with TRBD2. The CDR3 is made up of 15 amino acids. Germline assignment: CDR1 PRHDT and CDR2 FYEKMQ (reference sequence). V dropped 5 bases and J dropped 3; count of bases not matched to a gene: 5. The CDR3 sequence: CASSQPGLAEETQYF. DNA of the CDR3: TGTGCCAGCAGCCAACCGGGACTAGCGGAAGAGACCCAGTACTTC.

The chain links TRBV18 to TRBJ1-2, with no clear D. V shed 6 bases and J shed 2 bases, with 16 bases lying between them. This CDR3 has 15 residues. Germline CDR1 is KGHSH and CDR2 is LQKENI. The CDR3 here is CASSSTEAWNYGYTF. CDR3 nucleotide sequence: TGTGCCAGCTCGTCAACCGAAGCGTGGAACTATGGCTACACCTTC. Supplemented by reference TRBV18 and TRBJ1-2, the full variable domain reads NAGVMQNPRHLVRRRGQEARLRCSPMKGHSHVYWYRQLPEEGLKFMVYLQKENIIDESGMPKERFSAEFPKEGPSILRIQQVVRGDSAAYFCASSSTEAWNYGYTFGSGTRLTVV.

This clone was recorded only once. The chain combines TRBV30 with TRBJ2-2; 9 nucleotides agree with TRBD1. There are 13 residues in the CDR3. Per the germline V gene, CDR1 is GTSNPN and CDR2 is SVGIG (reference sequence). Trimming cost V 7 bases and J 5 bases; bases outside gene matches: 5. For the CDR3, the DNA is TGTGCCTACGGGACAGGGCCGACCGGGGAGCTGTTTTTT. This sequence encodes CAYGTGPTGELFF.

V gene TRBV7-8 combines with J gene TRBJ2-7; D call uncertain. V lost 1 base and J 0 bases, leaving 7 bases between the germline ends. Germline CDR1 and CDR2: SGHVS and FQNEAQ. This CDR3 contains 14 residues. The CDR3 DNA is TGTGCCAGCAGCTTAGACGTAAGCTCCTACGAGCAGTACTTC. This encodes CASSLDVSSYEQYF.

Only one count was recorded for this clone. A read error may account for a junction end that differs from germline. The chain links TRBV2 to TRBJ1-1; D is uncertain. CDR3 length: 12 amino acids. Germline CDR1 reads SNHLY; CDR2 reads FYNNEI. The CDR3 loop reads CASTPGPGSVIF. CDR3 DNA sequence: TGTGCCAGCACTCCAGGACCGGGCAGTGTGATCTTT.

The gene calls are TRBV6-4 and TRBJ2-1; D is possibly TRBD1 (6 bases). Germline loops: CDR1 MRHNA, CDR2 SNTAGT. V was shortened by 4 bases and J by 5 bases, with 12 bases between the two germline ends. The CDR3 sequence is 14 residues long. The CDR3 loop is CASSVGQPNNEQFF. The CDR3 bases are TGTGCCAGCAGTGTAGGACAGCCCAACAATGAGCAGTTCTTC.

This rearrangement joins TRBV6-1 to TRBJ2-5, with TRBD2 matching 9 bases. CDR1 and CDR2 (germline): MNHNS, SASEGT. The CDR3 contains 17 residues. Trimming cost V 4 bases and J 2 bases; bases outside gene matches: 11. The CDR3 loop reads CASSVNRGGRVQETQYF. The CDR3 nucleotides are TGTGCCAGCAGTGTTAACCGGGGCGGGAGGGTGCAAGAGACCCAGTACTTC.

This clone was seen only once. CDR3 sequence: CASSALGARETQYF. For the CDR3, the DNA is TGTGCCAGCAGCGCTCTAGGGGCCCGCGAGACCCAGTACTTC. The genes are TRBV7-2 and TRBJ2-5; D perhaps matches TRBD1 (5 bases). Germline CDR1 is SGHTA and CDR2 is FQGNSA. V shed 5 bases and J shed 5 bases, with 15 bases lying between them. The CDR3 is 14 amino acids.

This clone was observed once. The chain uses TRBV5-4 and TRBJ2-7; 9 nucleotides agree with TRBD1. Germline CDR1 and CDR2: SGHNT and YYREEE (reference sequence). The CDR3 totals 16 residues. The J segment lost 3 bases and the V segment lost 4 bases, leaving 11 bases of the junction unmatched. The CDR3 protein is CASSGHRDRVVYEQYF. CDR3 coding DNA: TGTGCCAGCAGCGGGCACCGGGACAGGGTTGTCTACGAGCAGTACTTC. Complete variable domain (other parts from reference TRBV5-4 and TRBJ2-7): ETGVTQSPTHLIKTRGQQVTLRCSSQSGHNTVSWYQQALGQGPQFIFQYYREEENGRGNFPPRFSGLQFPNYSSELNVNALELDDSALYLCASSGHRDRVVYEQYFGPGTRLTVT.

This clone was picked up a small number of times. This sequence joins TRBV7-2 and TRBJ2-3; possibly TRBD2 for D (5 bases). Trimming took 1 base from V and 6 from J, leaving 17 bases between them. Germline assignment: CDR1 SGHTA and CDR2 FQGNSA. This CDR3 contains 16 residues. The CDR3 here is CASSLVARRSTDTQYF. In DNA form, the CDR3 reads TGTGCCAGCAGCTTAGTGGCTAGGAGGTCAACCGATACGCAGTATTTT.

The chain has TRBV2 and TRBJ2-1, with D perhaps matching TRBD2 (7 bases). Trimming shortened V by 6 bases and J by 4 bases, and 19 bases separated the two germline ends. The CDR3 totals 16 residues. Germline values: CDR1 SNHLY, CDR2 FYNNEI. The CDR3 nucleotides read TGTGCCAGCAGCCCTATGACGGGGGGCATATACAATGAGCAGTTCTTC. Encoded protein: CASSPMTGGIYNEQFF. The variable domain in full, completed from reference TRBV2 and TRBJ2-1, reads EPEVTQTPSHQVTQMGQEVILRCVPISNHLYFYWYRQILGQKVEFLVSFYNNEISEKSEIFDDQFSVERPDGSNFTLKIRSTKLEDSAMYFCASSPMTGGIYNEQFFGPGTRLTVL.

The genes are TRBV3-1 (or the pseudogene TRBV3-2) and TRBJ2-1; 10 positions agree with TRBD1. V trimming: 6 bases; J trimming: 9 bases; junction bases outside the gene matches: 11. This CDR3 has 15 amino acids. Germline V gene lookup returns CDR1 LGHDT and CDR2 YNNKEL (reference sequence). CDR3 bases: TGTGCCAGCAGTCTATACGGACAGGGGGAAAGTGAGCAGTTCTTC. Translation: CASSLYGQGESEQFF.

The table lists this clone with a count of one. V is TRBV19 and J is TRBJ1-3; D gene unclear. The CDR3 sequence is 14 residues long. V was pared by 7 bases and J by 0 bases, with 10 bases between. CDR1 and CDR2 from the germline V gene are LNHDA and SQIVND (reference sequence). The CDR3 DNA reads as TGTGCCAGTAACGGACGGGTCTCTGGAAACACCATATATTTT. It translates to CASNGRVSGNTIYF. The full variable domain, rest sourced from reference TRBV19 and TRBJ1-3, is DGGITQSPKYLFRKEGQNVTLSCEQNLNHDAMYWYRQDPGQGLRLIYYSQIVNDFQKGDIAEGYSVSREKKESFPLTVTSAQKNPTAFYLCASNGRVSGNTIYFGEGSWLTVV.

The V call is TRBV18, the J call TRBJ1-5; D is possibly TRBD1 (6 bases). CDR1 KGHSH and CDR2 LQKENI come from the germline V gene. Trimming pared 8 bases from V and 4 bases from J, leaving 12 bases between. The CDR3 runs to 13 residues. CDR3 sequence (DNA): TGTGCCAGCGCCACAGGGAGGAATCAGCCCCAGCATTTT. This codes for CASATGRNQPQHF.

The chain combines TRBV19 with TRBJ1-5, with D hard to call. This CDR3 is 15 amino acids long. V lost 1 base and J 3 bases, leaving 10 bases between the germline ends. Germline lookup yields CDR1 LNHDA and CDR2 SQIVND (reference sequence). In nucleotides, the CDR3 is TGTGCCAGTAGTATAGTAGTACGGGACAATCAGCCCCAGCATTTT. It specifies CASSIVVRDNQPQHF.

The genes are TRBV5-6 and TRBJ1-4; D not resolved. The CDR3 runs 14 residues. Trimming shortened V by 0 bases and J by 6 bases, and 9 bases separated the two germline ends. Germline assignment: CDR1 SGHDT and CDR2 YYEEEE. The CDR3 sequence is CASSLVRRDEKLFF. CDR3 in DNA: TGTGCCAGCAGCTTGGTTAGACGGGATGAAAAACTGTTTTTT.

This clone came up once. Here the CDR3 reads CASSDGGDNSPLHF. CDR3 nucleotides: TGTGCCAGCAGTGATGGAGGGGACAATTCACCCCTCCACTTT. The V gene is TRBV6-4, the J gene TRBJ1-6; D perhaps matches TRBD1 (5 bases). Germline CDR1 is MRHNA and CDR2 is SNTAGT. V shed 3 bases and J shed 7 bases, with 10 bases lying between them. CDR3 length equals 14 residues.

This chain uses TRBV5-1 with TRBJ2-2; no definite D call. The CDR3 has 14 amino acids. CDR1 and CDR2 from the germline V gene are SGHRS and YFSETQ. Between the trimmed V and J ends, which lost 0 bases and 5 bases, there was a span of 8 bases. CDR3 sequence (DNA): TGCGCCAGCAGCTTGGAGTTTAGAACCGGGGAGCTGTTTTTT. Translating it yields CASSLEFRTGELFF.

This clone appeared a single time. The V gene is TRBV5-1, the J gene TRBJ1-6; TRBD1 matches at 8 bases. V shed 3 bases and J 12 bases; nucleotides not matched to a gene: 5. The length of the CDR3 is 13 residues. Germline V gene sequence: CDR1 SGHRS, CDR2 YFSETQ. DNA for the CDR3: TGCGCCAGCAGCTCGGGGGACAGGCAACCCCTCCACTTT. This encodes CASSSGDRQPLHF.

Written as DNA, the CDR3 is TGTGCCAGCAGCTCCGGGACAGGATTACGGAAACTGTTTTTT. Residues: CASSSGTGLRKLFF. This chain connects TRBV7-9 to TRBJ1-4, with 8 positions matching TRBD1. Unmatched junction bases numbered 9, after V lost 4 bases and J lost 11 bases. The CDR3 has 14 residues. Germline CDR1 and CDR2: SEHNR and FQNEAQ (reference sequence). The full variable domain, in which reference TRBV7-9 and TRBJ1-4 provide the parts outside the CDR3, is DTGVSQNPRHKITKRGQNVTFRCDPISEHNRLYWYRQTLGQGPEFLTYFQNEAQLEKSRLLSDRFSAERPKGSFSTLEIQRTEQGDSAMYLCASSSGTGLRKLFFGSGTQLSVL.